This T cell receptor (beta chain) was profiled in a study of PD-L1 blockade in urothelial cancer. Only in-frame clones appear in the TCRdb table, and some are missing; sequencing was by immunoSEQ multiplex PCR. The repertoire holds 50,000 to 65,000 clones, with roughly 84% as singletons. The CDR3 has 15 residues. With V trimmed by 6 bases and J by 12 bases, 8 bases remained unmatched. Germline-derived CDR1 and CDR2 are SNHLY and FYNNEI. The chain recombines TRBV2 with TRBJ2-1, with 16 bases that match TRBD2. This receptor was taken from a middle-aged man with urothelial cancer. The material was PBMCs, obtained around atezolizumab (anti-PD-L1) treatment. The CDR3 is CASRPGLAGGPGQFF. The CDR3 nucleotides are TGTGCCAGCAGACCGGGACTAGCGGGAGGGCCCGGGCAGTTCTTC.